This TCR beta chain emerged from a study of CD8 T cells in Susac syndrome. The CDR3 runs 13 residues. The V and J ends lost 0 bases and 6 bases respectively, with 6 bases between them. Germline V gene data show CDR1 as LNHNV and CDR2 as YYDKDF (reference sequence). On this clonotype itself: Its antigen is as yet unknown.

An amount of RNA that ranged from about 0.45 to 1 ug was reverse transcribed with random hexamers. TCRdb processed the immunoSEQ multiplex PCR reads anew with MiXCR; each CDR3 protein has one entry. The repertoire includes around 200,000 distinct CDR3 sequences, over 90% of them detected once, and approximately 0.075% sits in the top ten. Study-level points and caveats: The authors acknowledged that their TCR sequencing and HLA analysis involved a relatively small number of individuals.

The clonotype was recovered from a human donor with multiple sclerosis. This chain joins TRBV15 and TRBJ2-1; D unclear. The sample comprised CD4+ T cells from PBMCs. The CDR3 sequence is CATSRDGPNEQFF. The DNA for the CDR3 is TGTGCCACCAGCAGAGACGGTCCCAATGAGCAGTTCTTC. Looking up the rest from reference TRBV15 and TRBJ2-1 gives the full variable domain: DAMVIQNPRYQVTQFGKPVTLSCSQTLNHNVMYWYQQKSSQAPKLLFHYYDKDFNNEADTPDNFQSRRPNTSFCFLDIRSPGLGDTAMYLCATSRDGPNEQFFGPGTRLTVL.